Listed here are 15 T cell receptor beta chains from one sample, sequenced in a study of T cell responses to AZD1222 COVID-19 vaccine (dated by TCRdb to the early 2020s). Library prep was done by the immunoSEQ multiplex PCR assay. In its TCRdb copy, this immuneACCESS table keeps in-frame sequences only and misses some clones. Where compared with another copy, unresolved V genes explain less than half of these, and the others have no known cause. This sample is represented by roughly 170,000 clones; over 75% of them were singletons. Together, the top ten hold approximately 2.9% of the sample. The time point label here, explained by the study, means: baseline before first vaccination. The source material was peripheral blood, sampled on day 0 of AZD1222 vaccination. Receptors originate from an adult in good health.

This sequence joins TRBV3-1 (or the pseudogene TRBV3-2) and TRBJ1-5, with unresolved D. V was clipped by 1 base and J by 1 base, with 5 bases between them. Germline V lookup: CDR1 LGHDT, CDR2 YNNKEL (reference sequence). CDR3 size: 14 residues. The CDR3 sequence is CASSQASSNQPQHF. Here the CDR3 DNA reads TGTGCCAGCAGCCAAGCAAGCAGCAATCAGCCCCAGCATTTT.

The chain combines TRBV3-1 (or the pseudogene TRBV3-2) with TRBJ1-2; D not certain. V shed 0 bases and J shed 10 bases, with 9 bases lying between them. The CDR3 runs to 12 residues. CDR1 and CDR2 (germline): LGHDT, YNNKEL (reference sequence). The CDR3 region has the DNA TGTGCCAGCAGCCAAGATCCGGCCTTCTACACCTTC. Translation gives CASSQDPAFYTF.

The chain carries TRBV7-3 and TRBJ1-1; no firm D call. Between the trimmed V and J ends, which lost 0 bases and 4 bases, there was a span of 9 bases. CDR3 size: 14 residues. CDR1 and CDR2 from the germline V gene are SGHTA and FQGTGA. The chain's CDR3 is CASSLTGVATEAFF. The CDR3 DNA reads TGTGCCAGCAGCTTAACCGGGGTCGCCACTGAAGCTTTCTTT.

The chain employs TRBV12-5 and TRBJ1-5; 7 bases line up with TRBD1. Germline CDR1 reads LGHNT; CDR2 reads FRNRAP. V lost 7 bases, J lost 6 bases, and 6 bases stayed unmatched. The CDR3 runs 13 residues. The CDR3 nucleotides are TGTGCTAGTGACCACAGGGGTTTTCAGCCCCAGCATTTT. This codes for CASDHRGFQPQHF.

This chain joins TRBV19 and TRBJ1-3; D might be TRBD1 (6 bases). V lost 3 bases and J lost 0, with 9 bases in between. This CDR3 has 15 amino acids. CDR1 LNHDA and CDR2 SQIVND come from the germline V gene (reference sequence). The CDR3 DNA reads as TGTGCCAGTAGTATGGGGGGCCTCTCTGGAAACACCATATATTTT. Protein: CASSMGGLSGNTIYF.

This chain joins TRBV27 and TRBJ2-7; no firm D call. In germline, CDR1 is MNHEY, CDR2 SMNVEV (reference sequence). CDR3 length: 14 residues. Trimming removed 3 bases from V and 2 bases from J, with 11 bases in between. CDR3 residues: CASSFGIGTYEQYF. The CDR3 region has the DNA TGTGCCAGCAGTTTTGGTATAGGAACCTACGAGCAGTACTTC.

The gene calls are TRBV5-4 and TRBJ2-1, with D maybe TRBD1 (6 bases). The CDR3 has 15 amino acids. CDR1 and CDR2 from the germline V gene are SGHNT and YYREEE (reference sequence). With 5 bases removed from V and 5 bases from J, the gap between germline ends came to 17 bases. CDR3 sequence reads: CASSPPTGSNNEQFF. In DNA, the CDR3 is TGTGCCAGCAGTCCACCGACAGGATCCAACAATGAGCAGTTCTTC.

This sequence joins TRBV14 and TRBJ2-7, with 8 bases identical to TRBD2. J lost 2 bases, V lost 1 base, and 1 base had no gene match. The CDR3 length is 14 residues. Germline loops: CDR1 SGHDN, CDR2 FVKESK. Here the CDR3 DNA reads TGTGCCAGCAGCCAAGGGCGGGGGGCCTACGAGCAGTACTTC. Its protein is CASSQGRGAYEQYF.

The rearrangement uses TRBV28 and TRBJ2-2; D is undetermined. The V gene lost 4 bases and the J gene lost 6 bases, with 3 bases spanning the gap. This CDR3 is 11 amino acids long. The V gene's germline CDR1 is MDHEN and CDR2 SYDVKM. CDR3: CASSWAGELFF. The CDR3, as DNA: TGTGCCAGCAGTTGGGCCGGGGAGCTGTTTTTT. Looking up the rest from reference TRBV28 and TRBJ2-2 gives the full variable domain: DVKVTQSSRYLVKRTGEKVFLECVQDMDHENMFWYRQDPGLGLRLIYFSYDVKMKEKGDIPEGYSVSREKKERFSLILESASTNQTSMYLCASSWAGELFFGEGSRLTVL.

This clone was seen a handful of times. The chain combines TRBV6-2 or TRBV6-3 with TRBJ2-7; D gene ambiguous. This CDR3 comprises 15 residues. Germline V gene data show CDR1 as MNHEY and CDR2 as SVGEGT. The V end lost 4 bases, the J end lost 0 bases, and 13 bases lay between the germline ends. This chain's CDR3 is CASSSGDGPSYEQYF. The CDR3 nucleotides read TGTGCCAGCAGTTCCGGAGACGGACCCTCCTACGAGCAGTACTTC.

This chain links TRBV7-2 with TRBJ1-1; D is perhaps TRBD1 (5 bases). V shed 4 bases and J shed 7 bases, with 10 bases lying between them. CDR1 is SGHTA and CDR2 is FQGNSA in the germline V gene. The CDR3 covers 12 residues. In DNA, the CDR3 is TGTGCCAGCAGCTCTCGGGGCAGTGAAGCTTTCTTT. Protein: CASSSRGSEAFF.

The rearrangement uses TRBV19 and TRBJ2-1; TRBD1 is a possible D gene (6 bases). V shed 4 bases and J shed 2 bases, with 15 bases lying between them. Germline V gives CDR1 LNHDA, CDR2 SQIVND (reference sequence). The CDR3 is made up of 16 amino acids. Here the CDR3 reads CASSTQRGYTYNEQFF. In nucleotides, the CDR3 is TGTGCCAGTAGTACCCAGAGGGGGTATACCTACAATGAGCAGTTCTTC.

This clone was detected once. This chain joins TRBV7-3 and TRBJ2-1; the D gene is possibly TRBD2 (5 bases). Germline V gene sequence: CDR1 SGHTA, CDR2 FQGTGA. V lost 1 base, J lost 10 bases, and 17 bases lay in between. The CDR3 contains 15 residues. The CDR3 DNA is TGTGCCAGCAGCTTAAACCCAAGCGGTCTGGGCGAGCAGTTCTTC. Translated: CASSLNPSGLGEQFF.

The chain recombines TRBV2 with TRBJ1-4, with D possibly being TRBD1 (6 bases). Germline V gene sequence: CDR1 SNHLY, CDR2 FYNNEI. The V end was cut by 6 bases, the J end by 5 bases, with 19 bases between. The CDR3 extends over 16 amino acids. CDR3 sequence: CASSGQGGGVNEKLFF. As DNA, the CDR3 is TGTGCCAGCAGCGGACAAGGGGGGGGAGTGAATGAAAAACTGTTTTTT. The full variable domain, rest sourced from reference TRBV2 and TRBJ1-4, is EPEVTQTPSHQVTQMGQEVILRCVPISNHLYFYWYRQILGQKVEFLVSFYNNEISEKSEIFDDQFSVERPDGSNFTLKIRSTKLEDSAMYFCASSGQGGGVNEKLFFGSGTQLSVL.

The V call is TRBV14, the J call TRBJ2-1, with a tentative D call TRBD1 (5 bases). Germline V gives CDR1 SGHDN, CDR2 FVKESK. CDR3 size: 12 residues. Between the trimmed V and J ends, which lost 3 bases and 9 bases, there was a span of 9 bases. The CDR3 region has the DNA TGTGCCAGCAGCCACGGACATGGTGAGCAGTTCTTC. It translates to CASSHGHGEQFF.